The rows below give T cell receptor beta chains drawn from one sample of a study of response to subunit inactivated influenza vaccine. MiXCR was run by TCRdb on the RT-PCR reads, yielding one entry per CDR3 protein. This table holds about 780,000 distinct CDR3 sequences, 18% found once. This specimen consisted of PBMCs from blood, obtained around 5 days after vaccination. The receptors were sampled from a man between 45 and 60 years old who received an inactivated influenza vaccine. CDR3s include the opening cysteine and the closing phenylalanine or tryptophan. D genes are given only for firm matches. Only some rows state a clone size, as once, few, many or a class for expanded clones.

CDR3 length	J gene	V gene	D gene	clone size	CDR3 DNA	CDR3 protein
17	TRBJ2-7	TRBV18	TRBD2	NA	TGTGCCAGCTCAACCCCCTTAGCTAGCGGGCCAACCTACGAGCAGTACTTC	CASSTPLASGPTYEQYF
13	TRBJ1-5	TRBV12-3/TRBV12-4	NA	NA	TGTGCCAGCAGCCTCGGACCAGGGGCAGCCCAGCATTTT	CASSLGPGAAQHF
14	TRBJ1-1	TRBV5-1	NA	few	TGCGCCAGCAGCTTGGATCCAGGGCCCACTGAAGCTTTCTTT	CASSLDPGPTEAFF
15	TRBJ2-5	TRBV30	TRBD2	NA	TGTGCCTGGAGCCGAGGACTAGCGGAACAAGAGACCCAGTACTTC	CAWSRGLAEQETQYF
15	TRBJ2-1	TRBV28	NA	NA	TGTGCCAGCACCGAACGCGGGACCCCACTCGATGAGCAGTTCTTC	CASTERGTPLDEQFF
13	TRBJ1-1	TRBV29-1	NA	many	TGCAGCGTCGGCCTAGCAGCGAACACTGAAGCTTTCTTT	CSVGLAANTEAFF
16	TRBJ2-2	TRBV6-2/TRBV6-3	NA	NA	TGTGCCAGCAGTATGGGTAGTGGTCAGAACACCGGGGAGCTGTTTTTT	CASSMGSGQNTGELFF
16	TRBJ2-1	TRBV7-2	TRBD2	NA	TGTGCCAGCAGCCGGCGGGGGGGCCTTACCTACAATGAGCAGTTCTTC	CASSRRGGLTYNEQFF
17	TRBJ2-1	TRBV25-1	TRBD2	few	TGTGCCAGCAGTGAGGTGCGCGGGGGATTGAACTTCTATGAGCAGTTCTTC	CASSEVRGGLNFYEQFF
14	TRBJ2-3	TRBV29-1	TRBD2	many	TGCAGCGCCAGAGGGACTAGCGGGGCAGATACGCAGTATTTT	CSARGTSGADTQYF
14	TRBJ2-7	TRBV7-2	NA	few	TGTGCCAGCAGCTTAGCGGGAGATCTTAGGGAGCAGTACTTC	CASSLAGDLREQYF
16	TRBJ2-3	TRBV28	TRBD1	few	TGTGCCAGCAGTCACCTGGGACAGGGGAGCACAGATACGCAGTATTTT	CASSHLGQGSTDTQYF
18	TRBJ2-6	TRBV4-3	NA	few	TGCGCCAGCAGCCAAGATTCGTTTAGACGGTCTGGGGCCAACGTCCTGACTTTC	CASSQDSFRRSGANVLTF
14	TRBJ2-4	TRBV5-5	NA	NA	TGTGCCAGCAGCTTGGACAGGGACCAAAACATTCAGTACTTC	CASSLDRDQNIQYF
13	TRBJ1-2	TRBV12-3/TRBV12-4	NA	many	TGTGCCAGCACCGTGTGGGGGGGGGATGGCTACACCTTC	CASTVWGGDGYTF
15	TRBJ1-6	TRBV28	NA	NA	TGTGCCAGCAGAAAAGCCCAGGGAAACCATTCACCCCTCCACTTT	CASRKAQGNHSPLHF
17	TRBJ1-3	TRBV19	NA	few	TGTGCCAGTAGTATATCTTACAGGCAACTGTCCGGAAACACCATATATTTT	CASSISYRQLSGNTIYF